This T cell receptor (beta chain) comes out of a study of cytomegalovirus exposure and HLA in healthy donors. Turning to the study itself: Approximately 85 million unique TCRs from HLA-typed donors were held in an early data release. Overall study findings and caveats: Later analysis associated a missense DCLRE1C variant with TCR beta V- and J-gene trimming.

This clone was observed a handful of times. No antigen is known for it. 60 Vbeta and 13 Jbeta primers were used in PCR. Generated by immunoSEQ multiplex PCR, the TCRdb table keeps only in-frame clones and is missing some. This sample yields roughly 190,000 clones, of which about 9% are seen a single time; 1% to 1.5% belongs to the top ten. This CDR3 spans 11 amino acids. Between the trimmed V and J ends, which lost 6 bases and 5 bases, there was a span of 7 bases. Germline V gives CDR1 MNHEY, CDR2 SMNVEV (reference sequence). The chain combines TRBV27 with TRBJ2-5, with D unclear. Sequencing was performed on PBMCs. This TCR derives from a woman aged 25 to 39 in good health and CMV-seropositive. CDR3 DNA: TGTGCCAGCAGGGTCGGGGAGACCCAGTACTTC. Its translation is CASRVGETQYF.